The present T cell receptor (beta chain) was sequenced within a study of identical twins listed by TCRdb under 2016. A note on the overall study: To test whether fetal clonotypes persist, the study used deep sequencing on TCR alpha and beta repertoires from monozygotic twins, unrelated adults of various ages, and cord blood. Replicate twin experiments were performed at different times using different library preparation protocols to rule out contamination. Overall results and qualifications from the work: Out-of-frame TCR alpha sharing in monozygotic twins was systematically underestimated by recombination models, whereas sharing between unrelated individuals was in agreement with the recombination models. Abundant cord blood beta clonotypes carried fewer insertions; young adult naive repertoires showed a weaker similar trend, while memory repertoires showed none. Compared with coincidental sharing between unrelated individuals, an excess of low generation-probability sequences was observed among out-of-frame TCR alpha sequences shared between twins. Invariant T cells such as MAIT and iNKT could partly confound zero-insertion analyses, though diverse VJ usage argued against this for most clonotypes. In beta out-of-frame sequences, excess twin sharing was weaker, because having fewer shared sequences lowered the signal-to-noise ratio. Because the same donors could not be followed over many years, the conclusions relied on cross-sectional statistical analysis.

From the cysteine up to the phenylalanine, the CDR3 has a length of 15 residues. Only the CDR3 DNA is retained, 45 bases long and in frame from the first base. V lost 5 bases and J lost 4 bases, and the count of bases not matched to a germline gene is 8. Taken from the germline V gene (reference sequence), the CDR1 and CDR2 loops are SEHNR and FQNEAQ. Only healthy Caucasian donors were included. The twin cohort comprised three pairs of female monozygotic twins, all aged roughly 18 to 29 years. Peripheral blood mononuclear cells were the source from which RNA for the TCR libraries was isolated. The library came from 5' RACE. For sequencing, an Illumina HiSeq 2000 was employed. Template switching introduced a universal primer binding site; the final cDNA contained a unique molecular identifier, enabling accurate counting of TCR cDNA molecules. Specific primers in the conserved constant-segment region were used to synthesize first-strand cDNA for TCR alpha and beta chains. To control for contamination, each cDNA library was double barcoded with a SMART-Mk sample barcode plus Illumina barcodes. Two successive PCR steps introduced TruSeq adapter sequences along with Illumina sample barcodes. The TCR alpha and beta cDNA libraries were sequenced on the Illumina HiSeq platform using custom primers. Concerning the study's data processing: Raw reads were processed with MiGEC to extract unique molecular identifiers, and MiXCR was used to determine CDR3 positions. For each individual, recombination models were inferred using an EM algorithm with the repgenHMM and IGoR tools. Shared clonotypes were analyzed with the tcR package in R, and sharing was normalized by the product of cloneset sizes. To study raw recombination free of thymic and clonal selection effects, out-of-frame nonproductive sequences were analyzed. TCRdb cleaned the public reads at Q25 with fastp, built clones with MiXCR and kept in-frame beta chains. Records with the same CDR3 protein are collapsed into one entry carrying the most frequent genes and DNA. V and J calls and clone size were set by TCRdb, not the authors. Across this sample there are about 920,000 distinct CDR3 sequences, with around an eighth seen only once. The ten largest clones add up to around 1.5% of the sample.

About this clonotype itself: It has no known antigen specificity. Base-call qualities are not available, and no considerably larger clone is one nucleotide away.

The same data also contributed to another study, on yellow fever vaccine responses in identical twins. The second paper states: According to the authors, in identical twins the way T cells responded to vaccination appeared partly convergent and partly personalized. In the study, vaccine-responding T cell clones were precisely tracked in identical twins.

The chain joins TRBV7-9 to TRBJ2-7; TRBD1 lines up with 10 middle nucleotides. The sample comprised PBMCs. The clonotype was recovered from a woman under 30 in good health. The CDR3: CASSQDRGYLYEQYF. The bases read TGTGCCAGCAGCCAGGACAGGGGGTATCTTTACGAGCAGTACTTC.